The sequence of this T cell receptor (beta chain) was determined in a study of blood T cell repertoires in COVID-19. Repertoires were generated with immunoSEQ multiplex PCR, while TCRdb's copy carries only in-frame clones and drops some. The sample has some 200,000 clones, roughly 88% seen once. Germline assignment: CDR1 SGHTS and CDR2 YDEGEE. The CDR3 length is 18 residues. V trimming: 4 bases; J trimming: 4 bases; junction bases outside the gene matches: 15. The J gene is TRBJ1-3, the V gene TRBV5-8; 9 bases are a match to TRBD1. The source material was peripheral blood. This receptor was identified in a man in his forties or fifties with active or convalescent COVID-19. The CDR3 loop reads CASSLNRGRLLMGNTIYF. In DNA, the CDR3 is TGTGCCAGCAGCCTAAACAGGGGGCGACTTTTAATGGGAAACACCATATATTTT.